This T cell receptor (beta chain) was profiled in a study of shared clonotypes between healthy human individuals. Study context: Donors were a couple of women and three men aged 18 to 49.

In regard to this clone: Its antigen is undetermined. The sample has other DNA sequences that encode this CDR3 too.

Per sorted-subset replicate PCR, input was roughly 200 ng DNA, representing some 30,000 T cell genomes. TCRdb keeps only in-frame clones here, not all; method: immunoSEQ multiplex PCR. The sample has about 1.5 million clones; 98% are singletons. Overall study results and limits: Large sequencing depth failed to make sorted-subset sequencing complete, rarefaction showed.

The CDR3 contains 11 residues. V lost 5 bases and J 2 bases, leaving 5 bases between the germline ends. Germline loops: CDR1 DFQATT, CDR2 SNEGSKA (reference sequence). The sample taken for sequencing was naive CD4+ T cells sorted from blood. Subset specified: CD45RA+ positively selected. The receptor was isolated from a man aged 25 to 45 in good health. The chain employs TRBV20-1 and TRBJ2-3; D remains ambiguous. The CDR3 is CSARITDTQYF. DNA for the CDR3: TGCAGTGCTCGAATCACAGATACGCAGTATTTT.